This record looks at one TCR beta chain sequence and its context. Other DNA sequences in this sample translate to the same CDR3. What the recovered Cohort 3 donors had was two negative PCRs, clearance, or symptom resolution. The sample belongs to a study of blood T cell repertoires in COVID-19. Overall study context: Both acute and convalescent COVID-19 samples were obtained from the United States, Italy and Spain. In each case, the material was cDNA or gDNA derived from T cells, B-cell-depleted T cells, or PBMCs.

Original analysis: Amplifying reference gene primers gave estimates of nucleated cell counts. Repertoires were generated with immunoSEQ multiplex PCR, while TCRdb's copy carries only in-frame clones and drops some. That table gives V, J and clone size, and the DNA gave D and trimming. The sample holds approximately 300,000 clones, about 85% seen once. The material sequenced was PBMCs or T cells enriched from blood (not recorded which). The receptor's source is a woman aged 25 to 39 who had recovered from COVID-19.

The CDR3 here is CSVGDRGGQPQHF. The CDR3 DNA is TGCAGCGTTGGGGACAGGGGAGGGCAGCCCCAGCATTTT. The chain employs TRBV29-1 and TRBJ1-5; 10 bases match TRBD1. The CDR3 covers 13 residues. Germline V gives CDR1 SQVTM, CDR2 ANQGSEA. Unmatched junction bases numbered 4, after V lost 4 bases and J lost 7 bases.